Below, 20 T cell receptor beta chains from the same sample are listed, as sequenced in a study of blood T cell repertoires in COVID-19. TCRdb keeps only in-frame clones here, not all; method: immunoSEQ multiplex PCR. The repertoire has around 280,000 clones, around nine tenths of them found once; the top ten carry about 11%. The specimen was peripheral blood. Receptor source: a woman aged 30 to 39 with COVID-19, enrolled during active disease.

This rearrangement joins TRBV2 to TRBJ1-1, with D possibly TRBD1 on 5 matching bases. The V and J ends lost 2 bases and 11 bases respectively, with 15 bases between them. The CDR3 is made up of 13 amino acids. Germline V gene sequence: CDR1 SNHLY, CDR2 FYNNEI. The CDR3 reads CASSERIQGGAFF. CDR3 nucleotides: TGTGCCAGCAGTGAAAGAATCCAGGGAGGCGCTTTCTTT.

The gene calls are TRBV4-2 and TRBJ2-7; D may be TRBD1 (6 bases). V was shortened by 2 bases and J by 5 bases, with 7 bases between the two germline ends. The CDR3 spans 12 residues. CDR1 is LGHNA, CDR2 YNFKEQ, per germline. CDR3 protein: CASSQNRDEQYF. The CDR3, as DNA: TGTGCCAGCAGCCAAAACAGGGACGAGCAGTACTTC.

This chain joins TRBV2 and TRBJ2-3; D call uncertain. In germline, CDR1 is SNHLY, CDR2 FYNNEI. The length of the CDR3 is 12 residues. V was trimmed by 4 bases and J by 2 bases, leaving 4 bases between them. The CDR3 nucleotides read TGTGCCAGCAGTGTAAACACAGATACGCAGTATTTT. It yields the protein CASSVNTDTQYF.

This chain links TRBV7-6 with TRBJ1-3; D perhaps matches TRBD1 (6 bases). Trimming removed 5 bases from V and 0 bases from J, with 11 bases in between. This CDR3 has 15 residues. The germline CDR1 and CDR2 sequences are SGHVS and FNYEAQ. The CDR3 spells CASSGRGSSGNTIYF. In DNA form, the CDR3 reads TGTGCCAGCAGCGGGAGGGGGTCCTCTGGAAACACCATATATTTT. Drawing the rest from reference TRBV7-6 and TRBJ1-3, the complete variable domain is GAGVSQSPRYKVTKRGQDVALRCDPISGHVSLYWYRQALGQGPEFLTYFNYEAQQDKSGLPNDRFSAERPEGSISTLTIQRTEQRDSAMYRCASSGRGSSGNTIYFGEGSWLTVV.

The chain uses TRBV10-3 and TRBJ1-5, with TRBD1 identical over 9 bases. Per germline, CDR1 ENHRY and CDR2 SYGVKD. CDR3 length: 13 amino acids. Trimming at V came to 10 bases and at J to 6 bases, leaving 7 bases not matched to a gene. CDR3 in DNA: TGTGCCACCCAACCGACAGGGGGTCAGCCCCAGCATTTT. Translation gives CATQPTGGQPQHF.

This rearrangement joins TRBV6-5 to TRBJ1-6; unclear D gene. CDR1 and CDR2 (germline): MNHEY, SVGAGI. The CDR3 contains 15 residues. V gave up 2 bases and J gave up 10 bases, with 15 bases separating them. The CDR3 DNA reads as TGTGCCAGCAGTTACGGCCAGGTTTCCCCATCACCCCTCCACTTT. Protein product: CASSYGQVSPSPLHF.

This clone showed up just a few times. J is TRBJ2-1 and V is TRBV27; 10 nucleotides agree with TRBD1. CDR1 and CDR2 (germline): MNHEY, SMNVEV (reference sequence). J lost 8 bases, V lost 5 bases, and 12 bases had no gene match. CDR3 length equals 16 residues. Here the CDR3 reads CASSLWTGGNPYEQFF. In DNA, the CDR3 is TGTGCCAGCAGTCTCTGGACAGGGGGGAATCCCTATGAGCAGTTCTTC.

The chain links TRBV2 to TRBJ2-7; 10 bases fit TRBD2. CDR3 length equals 14 residues. Losses at the gene ends were 11 bases for V and 0 bases for J; bases not matched to a gene: 7. Germline CDR1 SNHLY, CDR2 FYNNEI. CDR3 in amino acids: CAGSLAGPSYEQYF. For the CDR3, the DNA is TGTGCCGGATCACTAGCGGGACCCTCCTACGAGCAGTACTTC.

The chain carries TRBV7-8 and TRBJ2-7; D is perhaps TRBD1 (5 bases). The CDR3 runs to 14 residues. With 1 base removed from V and 3 bases from J, the gap between germline ends came to 10 bases. Germline V gives CDR1 SGHVS, CDR2 FQNEAQ. The CDR3 coding sequence is TGTGCCAGCAGCTTAGATCCAGGGTTCTACGAGCAGTACTTC. It is translated as CASSLDPGFYEQYF.

The V gene is TRBV9, the J gene TRBJ2-7, with a tentative D call TRBD2 (6 bases). The CDR3 totals 13 residues. V was trimmed by 2 bases and J by 5 bases, leaving 11 bases between them. CDR1 is SGDLS, CDR2 YYNGEE, per germline. The CDR3 DNA sequence: TGTGCCAGCAGCGTCCAGGAGGGCGACGAGCAGTACTTC. This codes for CASSVQEGDEQYF.

This chain joins TRBV11-3 and TRBJ2-1; 8 bases fit TRBD2. Trimming at V came to 5 bases and at J to 7 bases, leaving 10 bases not matched to a gene. The CDR3 runs to 15 residues. CDR1 and CDR2 from the germline V gene are SGHNT and YENEEA. The CDR3 reads CASSTPGLVENEQFF. The CDR3 DNA reads TGTGCCAGCAGCACGCCGGGACTAGTCGAAAATGAGCAGTTCTTC.

The chain has TRBV24-1 and TRBJ1-2; 7 bases align to TRBD1. This CDR3 has 15 residues. Trimming took 2 bases from V and 6 from J; bases not matched to a gene: 8. Looked up from germline, CDR1 is KGHDR and CDR2 is SFDVKD. CDR3: CATSDSPDRTDGYTF. For the CDR3, the DNA is TGTGCCACCAGTGATTCCCCGGACAGGACCGATGGCTACACCTTC.

The chain joins TRBV27 to TRBJ2-3; possibly TRBD2 for D (5 bases). The CDR3 is made up of 15 amino acids. CDR1 and CDR2 from the germline V gene are MNHEY and SMNVEV (reference sequence). V was shortened by 3 bases and J by 0 bases, with 10 bases between the two germline ends. CDR3 sequence: CASSFSVPSTDTQYF. Here the CDR3 DNA reads TGTGCCAGCAGTTTTAGCGTTCCTAGCACAGATACGCAGTATTTT.

The CDR3 DNA reads as TGCGCCAGCAGCCTTTGGGCGGGACTCCAAGAGACCCAGTACTTC. Its protein product is CASSLWAGLQETQYF. The chain links TRBV4-1 to TRBJ2-5; D is perhaps TRBD2 (6 bases). The length of the CDR3 is 15 residues. Germline values: CDR1 MGHRA, CDR2 YSYEKL. With 4 bases removed from V and 1 base from J, the gap between germline ends came to 13 bases.

The rearrangement links TRBV15 to TRBJ2-3, with a tentative D call TRBD2 (6 bases). The CDR3 contains 13 residues. Trimming took off 3 bases at V and 6 bases at J, with 10 bases between the two ends. CDR1 LNHNV and CDR2 YYDKDF come from the germline V gene (reference sequence). The CDR3 region is CATSRGRWDTQYF. CDR3 DNA sequence: TGTGCCACCAGCAGGGGGAGGTGGGATACGCAGTATTTT.

Concerning this clone: A junction boundary mismatches the germline segment, possibly from a read error. The J gene is TRBJ2-7, the V gene TRBV6-1; 9 positions agree with TRBD1. This CDR3 has 14 residues. Germline V gene data show CDR1 as MNHNS and CDR2 as SASEGT. The chain's CDR3 is CASSEGPRDRANSF. For the CDR3, the DNA is TGTGCCAGCAGTGAAGGGCCCCGGGACAGGGCGAATAGCTTC.

The rearrangement uses TRBV12-2 and TRBJ2-5; the DNA was not compared with TRBD2, the D call given in the table. TRBV12-2 is a pseudogene. This CDR3 contains 19 residues. CDR3 sequence: CASRLGGGLAGSLRETQYF. The CDR3 region has the DNA TGTGCAAGTCGCTTGGGAGGGGGACTAGCGGGGTCCCTCCGCGAGACCCAGTACTTC.

The sample holds one count of this clone. This sequence joins TRBV3-1 (or the pseudogene TRBV3-2) and TRBJ2-1; tentative D call: TRBD1 (6 bases). From germline, CDR1 is LGHDT and CDR2 YNNKEL (reference sequence). This CDR3 spans 17 amino acids. The germline V and J ends were trimmed by 1 base and 6 bases, with 19 bases remaining between them. The CDR3 sequence: CASSQGFGTKIRNEQFF. Here the CDR3 DNA reads TGTGCCAGCAGCCAAGGATTTGGGACAAAGATCCGCAATGAGCAGTTCTTC.

The V gene is TRBV28, the J gene TRBJ2-1; the match to TRBD2 covers 8 bases. The CDR3 has 19 residues. J was trimmed by 7 bases and V by 4 bases; bases with no gene match: 21. Germline CDR1 MDHEN, CDR2 SYDVKM. In DNA form, the CDR3 reads TGTGCCAGCAGTTCACATGCAACGGGAGCGGGAGAGCTGCGGAATGAGCAGTTCTTC. Its translation: CASSSHATGAGELRNEQFF.

The rearrangement uses TRBV18 and TRBJ2-3, with a tentative D call TRBD2 (5 bases). The CDR3 extends over 14 amino acids. The germline CDR1 and CDR2 sequences are KGHSH and LQKENI. Trimming left V 3 bases short and J 0 bases short, with 7 bases between. The CDR3 here is CASSPDWSTDTQYF. CDR3 nucleotide sequence: TGTGCCAGCTCACCGGACTGGAGCACAGATACGCAGTATTTT.